This passage covers 16 T cell receptor beta chains from one sample sequenced in a study of control samples from healthy donors and cancer patients. Assay: immunoSEQ multiplex PCR; the TCRdb copy retains only in-frame clones and omits some. The repertoire consists of around 19,000 clones, with about 88% occurring once and the leading ten covering around 10%. The sequencing input was PBMCs. These receptors originate from an older woman with head and neck cancer.

The chain has TRBV7-6 and TRBJ2-1; 9 bases are shared with TRBD1. The CDR3 runs 17 residues. V lost 0 bases to trimming and J lost 9 bases; unmatched junction nucleotides: 12. Germline V gene lookup returns CDR1 SGHVS and CDR2 FNYEAQ. The CDR3 sequence is CASSLAQGTGFWGEQFF. DNA of the CDR3: TGTGCCAGCAGCTTAGCGCAGGGGACAGGGTTTTGGGGTGAGCAGTTCTTC.

The chain uses TRBV29-1 and TRBJ2-1; D is ambiguous. CDR1 is SQVTM and CDR2 is ANQGSEA in the germline V gene. Trimming stripped 7 bases from V and 5 bases from J, with 6 bases between. This CDR3 region has 10 residues. Here the CDR3 DNA reads TGCAGCGCAACCCACAATGAGCAGTTCTTC. The encoded protein is CSATHNEQFF.

The chain joins TRBV7-2 to TRBJ1-1, with a possible D match to TRBD1 (6 bases). The germline CDR1 and CDR2 sequences are SGHTA and FQGNSA. The ends were cut back, 3 bases at V and 8 bases at J, with 7 bases in the middle. The CDR3 spans 11 residues. CDR3 DNA: TGTGCCAGCAGCTTCGACAGGGAAGCTTTCTTT. This translates into CASSFDREAFF.

Written as DNA, the CDR3 is TGTGCCAGCAGCCAGGGGTACGGACAGCCCCAGCATTTT. Protein sequence: CASSQGYGQPQHF. V and J are TRBV3-1 (or the pseudogene TRBV3-2) and TRBJ1-5; D gene uncertain. Deletions cut 3 bases from V and 7 bases from J, with 10 bases between. The CDR3 consists of 13 residues. In germline, CDR1 is LGHDT, CDR2 YNNKEL (reference sequence).

The rearrangement links TRBV5-6 to TRBJ1-1; D not resolved. Germline V gene lookup returns CDR1 SGHDT and CDR2 YYEEEE. The CDR3 sequence is 13 residues long. The ends were cut back, 2 bases at V and 1 base at J, with 6 bases in the middle. The CDR3 loop reads CASSFVQNTEAFF. In nucleotides, the CDR3 is TGTGCCAGCAGCTTTGTACAGAACACTGAAGCTTTCTTT.

This sequence joins TRBV19 and TRBJ1-2; maybe TRBD1 (5 bases). The CDR3 is 16 residues long. CDR1 is LNHDA and CDR2 is SQIVND in the germline V gene (reference sequence). Trimming took off 0 bases at V and 3 bases at J, with 14 bases between the two ends. CDR3 sequence: CASSIDWRQPDYGYTF. CDR3 nucleotide sequence: TGTGCCAGTAGTATAGATTGGAGACAGCCGGACTATGGCTACACCTTC.

This chain links TRBV28 with TRBJ1-1, with 7 positions matching TRBD1. Germline V gives CDR1 MDHEN, CDR2 SYDVKM. CDR3 length equals 17 residues. V gave up 6 bases and J gave up 0 bases; unmatched junction bases: 13. CDR3 sequence: CASRRFRGVGLNTEAFF. For the CDR3, the DNA is TGTGCCAGCAGACGTTTCAGGGGGGTCGGTCTGAACACTGAAGCTTTCTTT.

V is TRBV7-9 and J is TRBJ1-3; D remains ambiguous. The CDR3 is made up of 15 amino acids. V was shortened by 3 bases and J by 1 base, with 10 bases between the two germline ends. Germline assignment: CDR1 SEHNR and CDR2 FQNEAQ (reference sequence). The CDR3 bases are TGTGCCAGCAGCTTGGTCATAACTTCTGGAAACACCATATATTTT. It codes for CASSLVITSGNTIYF.

CDR3 DNA sequence: TGTGCCAGCAGTTACGATGTACAGCCCCAGCATTTT. Translation gives CASSYDVQPQHF. V and J are TRBV6-6 and TRBJ1-5; D uncertain. Germline V gene data show CDR1 as MNHNY and CDR2 as SVGAGI (reference sequence). The germline V and J ends were trimmed by 2 bases and 7 bases, with 6 bases remaining between them. CDR3 length: 12 amino acids.

The V and J genes are TRBV28 and TRBJ1-2; D gene unclear. Trimming removed 0 bases from V and 0 bases from J, with 5 bases in between. This CDR3 spans 14 amino acids. CDR1 and CDR2 (germline): MDHEN, SYDVKM. CDR3 coding DNA: TGTGCCAGCAGTTTATGGGCAGCTAACTATGGCTACACCTTC. Its protein product is CASSLWAANYGYTF.

The CDR3 sequence: CASSLVAGAYNEQFF. As DNA, the CDR3 is TGTGCCAGCAGCTTAGTTGCGGGAGCCTACAATGAGCAGTTCTTC. J is TRBJ2-1 and V is TRBV7-7, with TRBD2 identical over 7 bases. Germline V lookup: CDR1 SSHAT, CDR2 FNYEAQ (reference sequence). V dropped 1 base and J dropped 2; count of bases not matched to a gene: 2. The CDR3 runs 15 residues.

Worth noting for this clone: Within the sample, other DNA sequences also encode this same CDR3. The genes are TRBV9 and TRBJ1-5; 7 positions match TRBD1. The CDR3 sequence is 15 residues long. Germline V gene sequence: CDR1 SGDLS, CDR2 YYNGEE. The junction had 2 bases not matched to a gene; V was cut back by 0 bases and J by 2 bases. CDR3 DNA: TGTGCCAGCAGCGTAGGACAGGGTGGCAATCAGCCCCAGCATTTT. Translated, it gives CASSVGQGGNQPQHF.

This chain uses TRBV4-1 with TRBJ1-6; D possibly corresponds to TRBD1 (5 bases). Per the germline V gene, CDR1 is MGHRA and CDR2 is YSYEKL. V lost 2 bases and J lost 18, with 26 bases in between. CDR3 length: 16 amino acids. The CDR3 loop reads CASSQTTGLPYSPAHF. Written as DNA, the CDR3 is TGCGCCAGCAGCCAAACTACGGGACTGCCATATTCACCCGCCCACTTT.

The V call is TRBV7-8, the J call TRBJ2-4; 10 nucleotides match TRBD1. V lost 5 bases, J lost 1 base, and 11 bases stayed unmatched. There are 18 residues in the CDR3. The germline CDR1 and CDR2 sequences are SGHVS and FQNEAQ. The CDR3 bases are TGTGCCAGCAGCCCCCGCCCCCGGGACAGGGGTGCCAAAAACATTCAGTACTTC. It specifies CASSPRPRDRGAKNIQYF.

The chain links TRBV7-9 to TRBJ2-2, with a possible D match to TRBD1 (5 bases). The germline V gene has CDR1 SEHNR and CDR2 FQNEAQ (reference sequence). The CDR3 length is 13 residues. V lost 3 bases to trimming and J lost 5 bases, with 7 bases between them. The CDR3 bases are TGTGCCAGCAGCTTCTCAGGGACCGGGGAGCTGTTTTTT. It encodes CASSFSGTGELFF.

The chain has TRBV4-2 and TRBJ2-7; D not certain. The CDR3 has 16 residues. Trimming took off 1 base at V and 2 bases at J, with 15 bases between the two ends. The germline V gene encodes CDR1 LGHNA and CDR2 YNFKEQ. The CDR3, as DNA: TGTGCCAGCAGCCAAGTGGTTGGGAATTACCCCTACGAGCAGTACTTC. It encodes CASSQVVGNYPYEQYF.